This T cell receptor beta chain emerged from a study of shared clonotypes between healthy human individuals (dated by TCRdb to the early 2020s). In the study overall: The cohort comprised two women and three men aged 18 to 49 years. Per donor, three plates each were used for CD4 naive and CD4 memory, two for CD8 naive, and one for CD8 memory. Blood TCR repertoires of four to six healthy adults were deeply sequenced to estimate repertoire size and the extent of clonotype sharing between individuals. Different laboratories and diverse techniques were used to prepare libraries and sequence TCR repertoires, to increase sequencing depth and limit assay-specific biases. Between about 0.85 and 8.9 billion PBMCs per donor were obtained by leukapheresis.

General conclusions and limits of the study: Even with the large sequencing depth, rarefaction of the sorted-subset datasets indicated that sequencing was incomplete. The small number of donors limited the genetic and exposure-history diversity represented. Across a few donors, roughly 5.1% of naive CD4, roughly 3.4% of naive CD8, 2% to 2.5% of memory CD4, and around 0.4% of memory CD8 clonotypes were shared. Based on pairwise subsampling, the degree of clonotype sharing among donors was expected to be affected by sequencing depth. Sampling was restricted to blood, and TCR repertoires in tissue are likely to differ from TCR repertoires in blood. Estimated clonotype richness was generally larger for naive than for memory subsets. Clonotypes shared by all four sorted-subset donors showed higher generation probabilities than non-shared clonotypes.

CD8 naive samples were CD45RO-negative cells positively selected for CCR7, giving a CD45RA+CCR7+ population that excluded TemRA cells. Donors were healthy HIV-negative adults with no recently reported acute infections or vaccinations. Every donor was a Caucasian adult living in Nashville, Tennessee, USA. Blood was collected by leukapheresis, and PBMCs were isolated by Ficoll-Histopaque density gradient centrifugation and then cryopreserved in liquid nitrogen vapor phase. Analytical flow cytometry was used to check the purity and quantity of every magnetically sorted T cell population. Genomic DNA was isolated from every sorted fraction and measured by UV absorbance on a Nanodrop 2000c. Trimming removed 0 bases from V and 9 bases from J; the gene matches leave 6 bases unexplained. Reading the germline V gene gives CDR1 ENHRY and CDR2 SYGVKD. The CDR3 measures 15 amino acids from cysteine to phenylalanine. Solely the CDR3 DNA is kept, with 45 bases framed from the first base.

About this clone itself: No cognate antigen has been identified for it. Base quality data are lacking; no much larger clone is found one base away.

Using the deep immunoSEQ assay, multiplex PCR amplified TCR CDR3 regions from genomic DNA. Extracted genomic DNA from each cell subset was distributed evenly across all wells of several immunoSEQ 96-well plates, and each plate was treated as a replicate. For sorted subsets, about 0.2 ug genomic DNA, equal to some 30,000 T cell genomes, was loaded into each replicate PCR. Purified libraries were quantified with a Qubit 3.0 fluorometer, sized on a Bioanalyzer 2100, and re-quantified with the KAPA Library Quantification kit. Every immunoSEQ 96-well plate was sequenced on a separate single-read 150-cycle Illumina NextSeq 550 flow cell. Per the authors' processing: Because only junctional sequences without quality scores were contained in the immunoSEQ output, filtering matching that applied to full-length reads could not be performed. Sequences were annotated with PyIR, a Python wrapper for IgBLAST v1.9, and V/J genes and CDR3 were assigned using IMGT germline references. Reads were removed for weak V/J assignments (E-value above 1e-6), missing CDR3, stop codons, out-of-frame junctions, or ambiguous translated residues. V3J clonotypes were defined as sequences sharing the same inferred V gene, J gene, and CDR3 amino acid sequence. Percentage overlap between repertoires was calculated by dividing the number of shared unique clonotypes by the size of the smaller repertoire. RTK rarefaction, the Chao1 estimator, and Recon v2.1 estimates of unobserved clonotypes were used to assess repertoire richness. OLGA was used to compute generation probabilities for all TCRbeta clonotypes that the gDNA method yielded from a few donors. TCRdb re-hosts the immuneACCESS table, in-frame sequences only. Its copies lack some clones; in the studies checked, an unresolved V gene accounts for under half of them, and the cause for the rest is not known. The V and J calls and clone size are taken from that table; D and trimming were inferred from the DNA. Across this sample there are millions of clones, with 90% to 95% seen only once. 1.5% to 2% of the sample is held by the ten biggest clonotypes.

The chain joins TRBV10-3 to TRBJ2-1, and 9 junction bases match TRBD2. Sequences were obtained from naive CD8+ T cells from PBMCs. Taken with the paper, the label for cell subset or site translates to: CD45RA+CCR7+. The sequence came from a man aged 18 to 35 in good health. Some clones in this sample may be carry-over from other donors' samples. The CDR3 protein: CAISESQRGAGEQFF. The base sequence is TGTGCCATCAGTGAGTCTCAGCGGGGGGCGGGTGAGCAGTTCTTC.